What follows are 5 T cell receptor beta chains derived from one specimen sequenced in a study of blood T cell repertoires in COVID-19. The repertoire was sequenced with immunoSEQ multiplex PCR; TCRdb's copy has only in-frame clones and lacks some. This table has about 120,000 clones, approximately 85% appearing once. The source material was peripheral blood. These receptors were collected from a woman aged 60 to 75 with COVID-19, enrolled during active disease.

The rearrangement links TRBV7-8 to TRBJ2-7, with 7 bases aligning to TRBD2. Per the germline V gene, CDR1 is SGHVS and CDR2 is FQNEAQ. This CDR3 region has 15 residues. J was trimmed by 2 bases and V by 4 bases; bases with no gene match: 8. CDR3 sequence: CASSSGGGVAYEQYF. CDR3 DNA: TGTGCCAGCAGCTCAGGTGGGGGGGTGGCCTACGAGCAGTACTTC.

This chain uses TRBV2 with TRBJ2-3; 8 bases agree with TRBD1. The trim removed 6 bases at V and 0 bases at J, leaving 5 bases unmatched. Germline CDR1 and CDR2: SNHLY and FYNNEI. The CDR3 runs 15 residues. The CDR3 region is CASREDRESTDTQYF. The DNA for the CDR3 is TGTGCCAGCAGGGAGGACAGGGAAAGCACAGATACGCAGTATTTT.

The chain's CDR3 is CASSGREGTRQPQHF. The CDR3 DNA reads as TGTGCCAGTAGCGGCAGGGAGGGGACCCGGCAGCCCCAGCATTTT. This chain uses TRBV19 with TRBJ1-5, with D maybe TRBD1 (5 bases). Per germline, CDR1 LNHDA and CDR2 SQIVND (reference sequence). The CDR3 runs 15 residues. Trimming took off 6 bases at V and 7 bases at J, with 19 bases between the two ends.

The rearrangement uses TRBV29-1 and TRBJ2-7; possible D gene TRBD1, 5 bases. Per germline, CDR1 SQVTM and CDR2 ANQGSEA. The germline V and J ends were trimmed by 5 bases and 3 bases, with 14 bases remaining between them. The CDR3 loop spans 13 amino acids. In DNA form, the CDR3 reads TGCAGCGTTTGGATAGGGGTTGACTACGAGCAGTACTTC. This sequence encodes CSVWIGVDYEQYF.

The V and J genes are TRBV11-3 and TRBJ2-7; weak D call: TRBD2 (5 bases). V lost 6 bases, J lost 3 bases, and 12 bases lay in between. The V gene's germline CDR1 is SGHNT and CDR2 YENEEA. The CDR3 extends over 13 amino acids. The chain's CDR3 is CASSLALHYEQYF. In nucleotides, the CDR3 is TGTGCCAGCAGTCTAGCCCTACACTACGAGCAGTACTTC. The whole variable domain, remainder taken from reference TRBV11-3 and TRBJ2-7, is EAGVVQSPRYKIIEKKQPVAFWCNPISGHNTLYWYLQNLGQGPELLIRYENEEAVDDSQLPKDRFSAERLKGVDSTLKIQPAELGDSAVYLCASSLALHYEQYFGPGTRLTVT.